The clone carrying this TCR beta chain has a handful of counts. Its matching antigen is unknown. This sample stems from a study of vaccination and CD4 T cells after COVID-19. The wider study: Cultures serving as controls received a peptide pool (CEFX or HIV-1 Nef) or no peptide.

The Oncomine TCR Beta short-read assay sequenced DNA from cultured CD4+ T cells. TCRdb called the PCR reads again in MiXCR, with one record for every CDR3 protein. The table has 11,000 to 15,000 distinct CDR3 sequences, less than 70% seen once. The CDR3 is made up of 14 amino acids. The germline V gene encodes CDR1 DFQATT and CDR2 SNEGSKA (reference sequence). Unmatched junction bases numbered 5, after V lost 3 bases and J lost 6 bases. Treatment noted: roughly ten-day PBMC culture with coronavirus spike peptide pools or control peptides (ViraFEST assay). V and J are TRBV20-1 and TRBJ1-5; 10 nucleotides agree with TRBD1. The TCR was taken from a human donor who had recovered from COVID-19. This specimen consisted of CD4+ T cells from blood, cultured in vitro, obtained before SARS-CoV-2 vaccination. The CDR3 region has the DNA TGCAGTGCTAGTCACGGGACAGGGGTTCAGCCCCAGCATTTT. Translating it yields CSASHGTGVQPQHF.